Listed here are 19 T cell receptor beta chains from one sample, sequenced in a study of blood T cell repertoires in COVID-19. This table comes from immunoSEQ multiplex PCR, and its TCRdb copy is limited to in-frame clones, with some not included. The repertoire holds some 58,000 clones, with approximately 88% as singletons. What was sequenced was peripheral blood. The receptors stem from a human donor in a cohort sampled during active COVID-19.

The chain employs TRBV29-1 and TRBJ2-1, with TRBD2 identical over 11 bases. The CDR3 runs to 19 residues. CDR1 is SQVTM and CDR2 is ANQGSEA in the germline V gene. Germline trimming cut 2 bases from V and 4 bases from J; bases unmatched to any gene: 16. CDR3 sequence: CSVEHGQTGTSGVYNEQFF. CDR3 DNA sequence: TGCAGCGTTGAACACGGACAGACCGGGACTAGCGGAGTATACAATGAGCAGTTCTTC.

This clone was picked up one time. This sequence joins TRBV28 and TRBJ1-1; no reliable D call. Germline assignment: CDR1 MDHEN and CDR2 SYDVKM. The CDR3 sequence is 14 residues long. Between the trimmed V and J ends, which lost 4 bases and 0 bases, there was a span of 9 bases. The CDR3 nucleotides are TGTGCCAGCAGTTCGTTCCCCTTGAACACTGAAGCTTTCTTT. Translated: CASSSFPLNTEAFF.

The CDR3 bases are TGTGCCATCAGTGAGTCGGGCGCCTCTCGCGAAAAACTGTTTTTT. Encoded protein: CAISESGASREKLFF. The chain joins TRBV10-3 to TRBJ1-4; no reliable D call. The CDR3 consists of 15 residues. CDR1 and CDR2 from the germline V gene are ENHRY and SYGVKD. Trimming removed 0 bases from V and 8 bases from J, with 13 bases in between.

The chain links TRBV3-1 (or the pseudogene TRBV3-2) to TRBJ2-7; the match to TRBD2 covers 8 bases. The CDR3 consists of 16 residues. Germline lookup yields CDR1 LGHDT and CDR2 YNNKEL (reference sequence). V dropped 4 bases and J dropped 3; count of bases not matched to a gene: 11. As DNA, the CDR3 is TGTGCCAGCAGCCTCAGACCTCGGAGCGGGGGCTACGAGCAGTACTTC. Translating gives CASSLRPRSGGYEQYF.

The CDR3 DNA sequence: TGTGCCAGCAGTACGGACCTTTTAGCGGCCCAGTACTTC. Protein product: CASSTDLLAAQYF. V gene TRBV6-5 combines with J gene TRBJ2-5; D might be TRBD2 (6 bases). Germline CDR1 is MNHEY and CDR2 is SVGAGI. V lost 5 bases and J lost 9, with 16 bases in between. CDR3 size: 13 residues.

This clone has more than one count but fewer than ten. CDR3 residues: CASSPEQGKEKLFF. Here the CDR3 DNA reads TGTGCCAGCTCACCAGAACAGGGGAAGGAAAAACTGTTTTTT. This chain links TRBV18 with TRBJ1-4; 7 nucleotides line up with TRBD1. The CDR3 contains 14 residues. With 2 bases clipped from V and 8 bases from J, the junction kept 5 bases outside the gene matches. Per the germline V gene, CDR1 is KGHSH and CDR2 is LQKENI.

The sample holds one count of this clone. The chain is built from TRBV19 and TRBJ1-1; the D is unclear. The CDR3 extends over 14 amino acids. Trimming cost V 7 bases and J 1 base, with 13 bases left between them. CDR1 is LNHDA and CDR2 is SQIVND in the germline V gene (reference sequence). The CDR3 DNA sequence: TGTGCCAGTAATAGAGCGTTTCGGAACACTGAAGCTTTCTTT. This gives the protein CASNRAFRNTEAFF.

The V and J genes are TRBV6-5 and TRBJ1-2, with 7 bases lining up with TRBD1. V trimming: 6 bases; J trimming: 8 bases; junction bases outside the gene matches: 15. From germline, CDR1 is MNHEY and CDR2 SVGAGI. The CDR3 contains 15 residues. The CDR3 bases are TGTGCCAGCAGACCCCCAGGACAGGTACCTTTGGGCTACACCTTC. This encodes CASRPPGQVPLGYTF.

The chain links TRBV7-3 to TRBJ2-7; D is undetermined. Deletions cut 1 base from V and 3 bases from J, with 7 bases between. The CDR3 extends over 13 amino acids. Per germline, CDR1 SGHTA and CDR2 FQGTGA. CDR3 region: CASSLNPGYEQYF. The CDR3 DNA reads as TGTGCCAGCAGCTTAAATCCGGGCTACGAGCAGTACTTC.

The chain is built from TRBV19 and TRBJ1-3, with D maybe TRBD1 (5 bases). V gave up 2 bases and J gave up 0 bases, with 11 bases separating them. This CDR3 is 16 amino acids long. Germline CDR1 LNHDA, CDR2 SQIVND (reference sequence). The CDR3 DNA reads as TGTGCCAGTAGTATATTGGGCGGGGCCTCTGGAAACACCATATATTTT. It yields the protein CASSILGGASGNTIYF.

The count of this clone is one. The chain employs TRBV7-9 and TRBJ1-4; perhaps TRBD1 as D (5 bases). V lost 5 bases and J 8 bases, leaving 18 bases between the germline ends. Germline V gives CDR1 SEHNR, CDR2 FQNEAQ (reference sequence). CDR3 length: 15 amino acids. CDR3 amino acids: CASSPLGQAREKLFF. The CDR3 DNA reads TGTGCCAGCAGCCCTCTGGGGCAGGCGCGGGAAAAACTGTTTTTT.

V is TRBV6-5 and J is TRBJ2-7; D unclear. Trimming removed 2 bases from V and 0 bases from J, with 8 bases in between. Per germline, CDR1 MNHEY and CDR2 SVGAGI. This CDR3 is built from 14 residues. The CDR3 loop reads CASSYLKSSYEQYF. Here the CDR3 DNA reads TGTGCCAGCAGTTACCTGAAGAGCTCCTACGAGCAGTACTTC.

The rearrangement joins TRBV18 to TRBJ2-7; maybe TRBD2 (6 bases). V dropped 4 bases and J dropped 0 bases, with 10 bases sitting between them. Germline V gene sequence: CDR1 KGHSH, CDR2 LQKENI. The CDR3 totals 14 residues. The chain's CDR3 is CASSQYGGSYEQYF. As DNA, the CDR3 is TGTGCCAGCTCACAGTACGGGGGCTCCTACGAGCAGTACTTC.

Only a few counts were recorded for this clone. The V and J genes are TRBV4-1 and TRBJ2-6; the D is unclear. CDR3 size: 16 residues. Germline-derived CDR1 and CDR2 are MGHRA and YSYEKL. The germline V and J ends were trimmed by 0 bases and 4 bases, with 10 bases remaining between them. As DNA, the CDR3 is TGCGCCAGCAGCCAAGATTCGGTATACGGGGCCAACGTCCTGACTTTC. This gives the protein CASSQDSVYGANVLTF.

The chain couples TRBV6-6 to TRBJ2-1; TRBD2 aligns across 12 bases. Germline CDR1 and CDR2: MNHNY and SVGAGI (reference sequence). This CDR3 spans 15 amino acids. V gave up 6 bases and J gave up 5 bases; unmatched junction bases: 5. This CDR3 is CASRRLAGDHNEQFF. The CDR3 coding sequence is TGTGCCAGCAGAAGACTAGCGGGAGACCACAATGAGCAGTTCTTC.

The V call is TRBV5-1, the J call TRBJ2-1, with TRBD2 as a possible D gene (6 bases). The CDR3 is 19 residues long. The germline V gene encodes CDR1 SGHRS and CDR2 YFSETQ. V lost 4 bases to trimming and J lost 9 bases, with 32 bases between them. CDR3 sequence reads: CASSTWYLASASGDTEQFF. DNA for the CDR3: TGCGCCAGCAGCACCTGGTATCTAGCGTCGGCCTCGGGTGATACTGAGCAGTTCTTC. The whole variable domain, filled in from reference TRBV5-1 and TRBJ2-1, reads KAGVTQTPRYLIKTRGQQVTLSCSPISGHRSVSWYQQTPGQGLQFLFEYFSETQRNKGNFPGRFSGRQFSNSRSEMNVSTLELGDSALYLCASSTWYLASASGDTEQFFGPGTRLTVL.

The chain employs TRBV14 and TRBJ2-3; D is uncertain. Trimming left V 0 bases short and J 4 bases short, with 5 bases between. The CDR3 spans 13 residues. CDR1 and CDR2 from the germline V gene are SGHDN and FVKESK. CDR3 DNA: TGTGCCAGCAGCCAAGAACTGTCAGATACGCAGTATTTT. Translation gives CASSQELSDTQYF.

Worth noting for this clone: Because the CDR3's place on the DNA is in doubt, the DNA is left out and the CDR3 is given as listed by TCRdb. The chain employs TRBV9 and TRBJ2-5; the DNA was not used to check the table's D call, TRBD2. Termini included, the CDR3 measures 13 amino acids. CDR1 and CDR2 (germline): SGDLS, YYNGEE. The CDR3 reads CASSVGGGTSLNF.

This chain links TRBV7-3 with TRBJ2-5; 12 bases align to TRBD2. The CDR3 is 15 residues long. J lost 5 bases, V lost 5 bases, and 6 bases had no gene match. Germline V gene data show CDR1 as SGHTA and CDR2 as FQGTGA. The CDR3 is CASSIGLAGWETQYF. The CDR3, as DNA: TGTGCCAGCAGCATAGGACTAGCGGGGTGGGAGACCCAGTACTTC.